This TCR beta chain was obtained from a study of cytomegalovirus exposure and HLA in healthy donors. Study-wide results and caveats: The investigators catalogued 150 or so TCR beta chains as cytomegalovirus-associated. The TCR clusters that emerged in the first cohort tended, a later analysis found, to co-occur in the 110 or so validation repertoires.

Some clones are missing from TCRdb's copy, which holds only in-frame ones; the method was immunoSEQ multiplex PCR. The table includes about 120,000 clones, approximately 90% detected once. To note about this clone: Its antigen remains unknown.

The V gene lost 7 bases and the J gene lost 10 bases, with 21 bases spanning the gap. This CDR3 comprises 14 residues. Germline loops: CDR1 SGDLS, CDR2 YYNGEE. Sequencing used PBMCs. The source of this sequence is a woman between 18 and 30 years old in good health and CMV-seropositive. J is TRBJ2-1 and V is TRBV9; weak D call: TRBD2 (5 bases). The CDR3: CASSEAGVISEQFF. In nucleotides, the CDR3 is TGTGCCAGCTCAGAGGCGGGTGTCATATCGGAGCAGTTCTTC.